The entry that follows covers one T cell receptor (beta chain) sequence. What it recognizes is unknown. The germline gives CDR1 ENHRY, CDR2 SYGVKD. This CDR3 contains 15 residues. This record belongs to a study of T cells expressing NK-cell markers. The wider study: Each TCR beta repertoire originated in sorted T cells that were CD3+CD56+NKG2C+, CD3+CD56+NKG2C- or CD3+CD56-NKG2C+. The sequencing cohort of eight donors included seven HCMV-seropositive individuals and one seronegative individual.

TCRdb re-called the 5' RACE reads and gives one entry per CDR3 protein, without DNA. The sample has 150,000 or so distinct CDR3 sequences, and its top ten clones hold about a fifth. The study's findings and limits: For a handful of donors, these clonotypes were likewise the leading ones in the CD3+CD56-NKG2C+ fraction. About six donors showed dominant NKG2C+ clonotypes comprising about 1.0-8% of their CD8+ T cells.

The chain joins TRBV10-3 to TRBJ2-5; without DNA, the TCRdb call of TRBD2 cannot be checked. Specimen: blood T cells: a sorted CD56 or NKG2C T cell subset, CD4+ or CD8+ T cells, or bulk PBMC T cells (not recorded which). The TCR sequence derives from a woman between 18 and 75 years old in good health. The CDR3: CAISMSGGVEETQYF.